This entry is about one TCR beta chain. This record comes from a study of T cell responses to AZD1222 COVID-19 vaccine. TCRdb keeps only in-frame clones here, not all; method: immunoSEQ multiplex PCR. The sample records 110,000 to 150,000 clones, more than 85% being singletons. The V and J ends lost 5 bases and 1 base respectively, with 25 bases between them. This CDR3 has 19 residues. In germline, CDR1 is SGHVS, CDR2 FQNEAQ. The J gene is TRBJ2-3, the V gene TRBV7-8; D unclear. This sample comprised peripheral blood, obtained on day 0 of AZD1222 vaccination. The receptor's source is an adult in good health. CDR3 amino acids: CASSQDLVWADAGTDTQYF. DNA for the CDR3: TGTGCCAGCAGCCAAGACCTGGTTTGGGCGGACGCGGGCACAGATACGCAGTATTTT.